A single sample gave rise to the 9 T cell receptor beta chains below, sequenced in a study of blood T cells in healthy people across ages. Sample-barcoded 5' priming and a J-beta primer mix drove a second PCR of about 7 to 12 cycles. TCRdb re-derived calls from the 5' RACE reads in MiXCR, one entry per CDR3 protein. This sample yields over 600,000 distinct CDR3 sequences, of which about 46% are seen a single time; 15% to 20% belongs to the top ten. Material: blood. These receptors were taken from a man older than 75 in good health.

The sample holds a few counts of this clonotype. The chain is built from TRBV9 and TRBJ2-1; a possible D gene is TRBD2 (7 bases). CDR1 SGDLS and CDR2 YYNGEE come from the germline V gene. Trimming removed 4 bases at V and 8 bases at J, with 19 bases between. This CDR3 has 15 amino acids. The DNA for the CDR3 is TGTGCCAGCAGCCCCCGGGGGGCGCTGGGCCATGAGCAGTTCTTC. Translated, it gives CASSPRGALGHEQFF. The whole variable domain, remainder taken from reference TRBV9 and TRBJ2-1, is DSGVTQTPKHLITATGQRVTLRCSPRSGDLSVYWYQQSLDQGLQFLIQYYNGEERAKGNILERFSAQQFPDLHSELNLSSLELGDSALYFCASSPRGALGHEQFFGPGTRLTVL.

This clonotype occurred once. The CDR3 loop reads CATSRSGTPAYEQYF. The CDR3 DNA follows: TGTGCCACCAGCAGATCAGGGACACCAGCCTACGAGCAGTACTTC. This sequence joins TRBV15 and TRBJ2-7; D may be TRBD1 (6 bases). This CDR3 has 15 amino acids. The V gene's germline CDR1 is LNHNV and CDR2 YYDKDF (reference sequence). V was cut by 2 bases and J by 2 bases, with 13 bases left in between.

At least ten counts were recorded for this clonotype. Here the CDR3 reads CASSLAGIRIVGEQYF. CDR3 nucleotide sequence: TGTGCCAGCAGCTTAGCAGGAATCAGGATTGTGGGCGAGCAGTACTTC. This chain connects TRBV7-9 to TRBJ2-7; D is unresolved. Per germline, CDR1 SEHNR and CDR2 FQNEAQ (reference sequence). The CDR3 sequence is 16 residues long. The V end lost 0 bases, the J end lost 6 bases, and 18 bases lay between the germline ends.

The chain employs TRBV7-2 and TRBJ2-3, with D possibly TRBD2 on 6 matching bases. The V gene's germline CDR1 is SGHTA and CDR2 FQGNSA. Trimming left V 1 base short and J 4 bases short, with 12 bases between. This CDR3 region has 15 residues. The chain's CDR3 is CASSLGAGTSDTQYF. DNA for the CDR3: TGTGCCAGCAGCTTAGGAGCAGGGACTTCAGATACGCAGTATTTT.

This clonotype was detected ten times or more. The chain uses TRBV11-2 and TRBJ2-1; 8 bases are a match to TRBD2. V lost 2 bases to trimming and J lost 7 bases; unmatched junction nucleotides: 7. CDR1 is SGHAT, CDR2 FQNNGV, per germline. The CDR3 consists of 15 residues. Here the CDR3 DNA reads TGTGCCAGCAGCTTATTAAGCGGGAGCTTGAATGAGCAGTTCTTC. Translation: CASSLLSGSLNEQFF.

This clonotype has just a few counts. The chain links TRBV7-2 to TRBJ2-3; the D gene could be TRBD1 or TRBD2 (6 bases each). CDR3 length: 17 amino acids. Germline loops: CDR1 SGHTA, CDR2 FQGNSA. Trimming took 1 base from V and 0 from J, leaving 14 bases between them. CDR3 sequence reads: CASSLEGRGPSTDTQYF. Here the CDR3 DNA reads TGTGCCAGCAGCTTAGAAGGCCGGGGGCCTAGCACAGATACGCAGTATTTT.

V and J are TRBV7-3 and TRBJ2-5, with TRBD2 identical over 8 bases. Germline CDR1 is SGHTA and CDR2 is FQGTGA. Losses at the gene ends were 5 bases for V and 5 bases for J; bases not matched to a gene: 13. This CDR3 is 16 amino acids long. The CDR3, as DNA: TGTGCCAGCAGCCCACAAGCCAGCGGGAGAGGGGAGACCCAGTACTTC. This sequence encodes CASSPQASGRGETQYF.

The rearrangement joins TRBV5-5 to TRBJ1-2; D uncertain. V was pared by 0 bases and J by 3 bases, with 15 bases between. The CDR3 totals 16 residues. CDR1 and CDR2 (germline): SGHKS, YYEKEE (reference sequence). The CDR3 spells CASSLVGDPDDYGYTF. The CDR3 bases are TGTGCCAGCAGCTTGGTGGGAGACCCGGACGACTATGGCTACACCTTC.

This clonotype has just a few counts. This chain joins TRBV20-1 and TRBJ1-5; no clear D gene. Germline V gene data show CDR1 as DFQATT and CDR2 as SNEGSKA (reference sequence). The length of the CDR3 is 13 residues. V was pared by 1 base and J by 3 bases, with 7 bases between. CDR3 in amino acids: CSARVRLNQPQHF. The CDR3 DNA sequence: TGCAGTGCTAGAGTTCGACTCAATCAGCCCCAGCATTTT.